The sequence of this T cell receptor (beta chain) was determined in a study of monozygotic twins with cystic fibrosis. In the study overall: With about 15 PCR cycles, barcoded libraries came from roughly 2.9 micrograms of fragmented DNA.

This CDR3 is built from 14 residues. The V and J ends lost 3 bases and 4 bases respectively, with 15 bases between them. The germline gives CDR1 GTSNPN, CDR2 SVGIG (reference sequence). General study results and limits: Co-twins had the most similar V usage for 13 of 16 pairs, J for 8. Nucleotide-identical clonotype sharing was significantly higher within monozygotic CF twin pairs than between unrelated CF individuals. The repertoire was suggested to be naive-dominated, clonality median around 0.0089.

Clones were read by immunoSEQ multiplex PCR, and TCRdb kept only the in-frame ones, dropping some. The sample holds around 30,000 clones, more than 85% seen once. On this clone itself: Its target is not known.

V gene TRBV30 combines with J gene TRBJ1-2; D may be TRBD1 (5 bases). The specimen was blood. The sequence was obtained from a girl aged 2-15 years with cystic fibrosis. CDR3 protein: CAWRAGVLIYGYTF. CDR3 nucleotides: TGTGCCTGGAGGGCGGGGGTCTTGATCTATGGCTACACCTTC.